Below are 11 T cell receptor beta chains sequenced from a single sample in a study of Graves' ophthalmopathy and Graves' hyperthyroidism. RNA served as the template for amplifying TCR beta CDR3 regions. Amplification began with first-round RT-PCR using HTBI primers, then second-round multiplex PCR was performed. A single record per CDR3 protein comes from TCRdb applying MiXCR to the multiplex PCR reads. The sample has 170,000 or so distinct CDR3 sequences, less than 45% seen once; the top ten hold under 7%. The sample taken for sequencing was peripheral blood. The receptors derive from a woman aged 40 to 50 with Graves' ophthalmopathy.

This clonotype showed up many times. The V call is TRBV27, the J call TRBJ2-5; 8 bases fit TRBD2. This CDR3 contains 13 residues. Germline CDR1 is MNHEY and CDR2 is SMNVEV (reference sequence). V lost 6 bases, J lost 6 bases, and 6 bases stayed unmatched. The CDR3 loop is CASRGSGVKTQYF. CDR3 in DNA: TGTGCCAGCAGGGGTAGCGGGGTTAAGACCCAGTACTTC.

V and J are TRBV11-2 and TRBJ2-5; 11 nucleotides agree with TRBD2. V gave up 5 bases and J gave up 1 base; unmatched junction bases: 6. The CDR3 loop spans 16 amino acids. Germline V CDR1 and CDR2: SGHAT, FQNNGV. The CDR3 protein is CASSPRLAGFQETQYF. CDR3 nucleotide sequence: TGTGCCAGCAGCCCGAGACTAGCGGGATTCCAAGAGACCCAGTACTTC.

The rearrangement uses TRBV6-2 or TRBV6-3 and TRBJ2-7, with D possibly being TRBD1 or TRBD2 (5 bases each). CDR1 and CDR2 (germline): MNHEY, SVGEGT. Trimming stripped 5 bases from V and 2 bases from J, with 13 bases between. The length of the CDR3 is 14 residues. The CDR3 sequence: CASSVGTGTYEQYF. DNA for the CDR3: TGTGCCAGCAGTGTTGGGACGGGCACCTACGAGCAGTACTTC.

This clonotype showed up just once. The genes are TRBV6-1 and TRBJ1-1; 9 bases are a match to TRBD1. J was trimmed by 5 bases and V by 5 bases; bases with no gene match: 9. The CDR3 runs to 15 residues. In germline, CDR1 is MNHNS, CDR2 SASEGT. This CDR3 is CASSPGQGKGTEAFF. The CDR3 DNA is TGTGCCAGCAGTCCCGGACAGGGGAAGGGTACTGAAGCTTTCTTT.

This clonotype has just one count. This rearrangement joins TRBV7-2 to TRBJ2-5; possible D gene TRBD1, 6 bases. Trimming pared 4 bases from V and 0 bases from J, leaving 9 bases between. CDR1 and CDR2 from the germline V gene are SGHTA and FQGNSA. There are 14 residues in the CDR3. For the CDR3, the DNA is TGTGCCAGCAGCTCGAGGGGGTACCAAGAGACCCAGTACTTC. Protein: CASSSRGYQETQYF.

The V gene is TRBV6-5, the J gene TRBJ2-5, with D perhaps matching TRBD2 (5 bases). Germline V gene sequence: CDR1 MNHEY, CDR2 SVGAGI. The CDR3 extends over 15 amino acids. Trimming stripped 2 bases from V and 4 bases from J, with 14 bases between. Written as DNA, the CDR3 is TGTGCCAGCAGTTACCACGAGGGAACTTTAGAGACCCAGTACTTC. This codes for CASSYHEGTLETQYF.

V is TRBV7-2 and J is TRBJ1-2, with 8 positions matching TRBD1. The CDR3 runs 15 residues. Germline assignment: CDR1 SGHTA and CDR2 FQGNSA. The ends lost 4 bases at V and 3 bases at J; junction bases unmatched: 7. CDR3 in DNA: TGTGCCAGCAGCTCCGCAGGGGGCGCTTACTATGGCTACACCTTC. Encoded protein: CASSSAGGAYYGYTF.

This clonotype was seen many times. J is TRBJ1-3 and V is TRBV20-1; no reliable D call. The germline V gene encodes CDR1 DFQATT and CDR2 SNEGSKA (reference sequence). The ends were cut back, 1 base at V and 0 bases at J, with 7 bases in the middle. The CDR3 consists of 14 residues. DNA of the CDR3: TGCAGTGCTAGAGGTCCCGGCTCTGGAAACACCATATATTTT. Translation: CSARGPGSGNTIYF.

This clonotype was counted many times. The rearrangement uses TRBV2 and TRBJ1-2; D is perhaps TRBD1 (5 bases). This CDR3 is 14 amino acids long. The V gene lost 6 bases and the J gene lost 6 bases, with 17 bases spanning the gap. Per the germline V gene, CDR1 is SNHLY and CDR2 is FYNNEI. The CDR3 protein is CASSGFDGTDGYTF. The CDR3 nucleotides read TGTGCCAGCAGCGGCTTCGACGGGACGGATGGCTACACCTTC.

There are many counts of this clonotype. The J gene is TRBJ1-5, the V gene TRBV28, with D perhaps matching TRBD1 (6 bases). This CDR3 has 13 amino acids. Germline V gives CDR1 MDHEN, CDR2 SYDVKM. Trimming pared 4 bases from V and 6 bases from J, leaving 10 bases between. The CDR3 bases are TGTGCCAGCAGTTCAGGGGTTATTCAGCCCCAGCATTTT. It specifies CASSSGVIQPQHF.

This clonotype was counted at least ten times. V usage is TRBV20-1 and J usage is TRBJ2-5, with 14 bases aligning to TRBD2. The V segment lost 6 bases and the J segment 1 base; nucleotides outside the gene matches: 7. The CDR3 spans 16 residues. In germline, CDR1 is DFQATT, CDR2 SNEGSKA (reference sequence). CDR3 sequence reads: CSARGLAGAIQETQYF. The DNA of the CDR3 is TGCAGTGCCCGGGGACTAGCGGGGGCTATCCAAGAGACCCAGTACTTC.